The rows below give T cell receptor beta chains drawn from one sample of a study of blood T cell repertoires in COVID-19. TCRdb's copy holds only in-frame clones and misses some; the assay was immunoSEQ multiplex PCR. Among 100,000 or so clones listed, about 90% were seen once. The sequenced material came from peripheral blood. The receptor set was obtained from a man aged 50 to 59 with acute or convalescent COVID-19. The CDR3 runs from the conserved cysteine through the conserved F or W. D genes are given only for firm matches. Expanded clones get a size class; other rows say once, few or many, or leave the size out.

TRBV6-6	TRBD1	TRBJ2-7	NA	TGTGCCAGCAGCCTTCAGGGGGACTACGAGCAGTACTTC	CASSLQGDYEQYF
TRBV19	NA	TRBJ1-5	NA	TGTGCCAGTAGTATACAGGGGTATGGACAGCCCCAGCATTTT	CASSIQGYGQPQHF
TRBV25-1	NA	TRBJ1-6	NA	TGTGCCAGCAGCCCCGGGGGGGGCGCGGGTAATTCACCCCTCCACTTT	CASSPGGGAGNSPLHF
TRBV5-5	NA	TRBJ1-5	few	TGTGCCAGCAGCCTGGCTTTAAGGGGGCCCCAGCATTTT	CASSLALRGPQHF
TRBV19	NA	TRBJ2-6	NA	TGTGCCAGTCAACTGCAGGGCTCTGGGGCCAACGTCCTGACTTTC	CASQLQGSGANVLTF
TRBV5-4	TRBD1	TRBJ1-1	NA	TGTGCCAGCAGCCGACCCGGGACAGGGCTCAGGTTCACTGAAGCTTTCTTT	CASSRPGTGLRFTEAFF
TRBV6-2/TRBV6-3	NA	TRBJ1-2	NA	TGTGCCAGCAGTTCCCACCAAGGGAGCCCCTCAATGGGCTATGGCTACACCTTC	CASSSHQGSPSMGYGYTF
TRBV6-6	TRBD1	TRBJ1-2	NA	TGTGCCAGCAGTTATTCGACAGGGGGTGGTGGCTACACCTTC	CASSYSTGGGGYTF
TRBV9	NA	TRBJ2-5	NA	TGTGCCAGCAGCGTGAGGTCGGGAGAGATTCCCGGGGAGACCCAGTACTTC	CASSVRSGEIPGETQYF
TRBV19	TRBD2	TRBJ2-3	once	TGTGCCAGTAGTCGACTAGCGGGGGGTACCACAGATACGCAGTATTTT	CASSRLAGGTTDTQYF
TRBV27	NA	TRBJ1-1	NA	TGTGCCAGCAGTTTATCGACAATGAACACTGAAGCTTTCTTT	CASSLSTMNTEAFF
TRBV7-9	NA	TRBJ2-7	few	TGTGCCAGCAGCTTATTACCACAGGGTGACTACGAGCAGTACTTC	CASSLLPQGDYEQYF
TRBV3-1/TRBV3-2	TRBD1	TRBJ1-1	NA	TGTGCCAGCAGCCTAATAACAGGGGCCGTAAAGTACACTGAAGCTTTCTTT	CASSLITGAVKYTEAFF
TRBV6-5	NA	TRBJ2-3	NA	TGTGCCAGCGGGGACGGGCCCGGGGGTACGCAGTATTTT	CASGDGPGGTQYF
TRBV5-4	NA	TRBJ1-3	NA	TGTGCCAGCAGCTTGGGGGTCAACTATCTCTCTGGAAACACCATATATTTT	CASSLGVNYLSGNTIYF
TRBV4-1	TRBD1	TRBJ2-6	NA	TGCGCCAGCAGCCAAGTTTTTCCGGGACAGGTTACTGGGGCCAACGTCCTGACTTTC	CASSQVFPGQVTGANVLTF
TRBV5-1	NA	TRBJ1-1	NA	TGCGCCAGCAGCTTGGCATCCGGGAACACTGAAGCTTTCTTT	CASSLASGNTEAFF
TRBV28	NA	TRBJ1-1	NA	TGTGCCAGCAGTCCCCCGAGGCCGGAAGTTGAAGCTTTCTTT	CASSPPRPEVEAFF
TRBV29-1	TRBD1	TRBJ2-3	NA	TGCAGCGTTGATGAGCGACAGGGGGCAGATACGCAGTATTTT	CSVDERQGADTQYF
TRBV11-3	TRBD1	TRBJ2-5	few	TGTGCCAGCAGCCAAGGAGGTACAGGGGTGTCACAAGAGACCCAGTACTTC	CASSQGGTGVSQETQYF
TRBV7-6	NA	TRBJ1-5	NA	TGTGCCAGCAGCTTAGGGACAGATAGCAATCAGCCCCAGCATTTT	CASSLGTDSNQPQHF
TRBV15	TRBD1	TRBJ1-2	NA	TGTGCCACCAGCAGAGCCTCGACAGGGACTGGCTACACCTTC	CATSRASTGTGYTF
TRBV6-4	NA	TRBJ1-5	NA	TGTGCCAGCAGGCTAGTTCGGGGGGGAGGTAATCAGCCCCAGCATTTT	CASRLVRGGGNQPQHF
TRBV28	TRBD1	TRBJ1-5	NA	TGTGCCAGCAGTCCCGGGACAGGAGGTCAGCCCCAGCATTTT	CASSPGTGGQPQHF
TRBV19	NA	TRBJ2-1	NA	TGTGCCAGCTTTCCGACTGGGGGCGGCATCAATGAGCAGTTCTTC	CASFPTGGGINEQFF
TRBV6-4	NA	TRBJ2-3	NA	TGTGCCAGCAGTGAGCAGGGATCAGATACGCAGTATTTT	CASSEQGSDTQYF
TRBV5-1	NA	TRBJ1-4	NA	TGCGCCAGCAGCTTAGACCCGGACAGTGCAACTAATGAAAAACTGTTTTTT	CASSLDPDSATNEKLFF
TRBV30	NA	TRBJ1-2	NA	TGTGCCTGGAGTACAGGGCTCTATGGCTACACCTTC	CAWSTGLYGYTF
TRBV7-6	TRBD1	TRBJ1-3	NA	TGTGCCAGCAGCACTCCGGGACAGGACTCTGGAAACACCATATATTTT	CASSTPGQDSGNTIYF
TRBV6-5	NA	TRBJ2-1	NA	TGTGCCAGCAGTTACCGCGGACCCCTTCAGGGCAATGAGCAGTTCTTC	CASSYRGPLQGNEQFF
TRBV6-5	NA	TRBJ1-2	once	TGTGCCAGCGGCCTGTTTGTAGGGGACTATGGCTACACCTTC	CASGLFVGDYGYTF
TRBV4-1	TRBD1	TRBJ2-7	NA	TGCGCCAGCAGCCAAGCGGGACAGGGGCGATACGAGCAGTACTTC	CASSQAGQGRYEQYF
TRBV5-1	NA	TRBJ2-7	NA	TGCGCCAGCAGCTTGGCAGGGGAGAGAGAGCAGTACTTC	CASSLAGEREQYF
TRBV7-6	NA	TRBJ1-5	once	TGTGCCAGCAGCTTAGGGGCAGGTGATCAGCCCCAGCATTTT	CASSLGAGDQPQHF
TRBV4-2	NA	TRBJ1-4	NA	TGTGCCAGCCGCACGGACGGGGTAACTAATGAAAAACTGTTTTTT	CASRTDGVTNEKLFF
TRBV12-3/TRBV12-4	NA	TRBJ1-2	once	TGTGCCAGCAGTGCTCAGGGTCATGGCTACACCTTC	CASSAQGHGYTF
TRBV5-5	TRBD1	TRBJ1-1	NA	TGTGCCAGCACCGGACAGGGCCCGATGCTCGCTCGGGCTTTCTTT	CASTGQGPMLARAFF
TRBV25-1	NA	TRBJ1-1	NA	TGTGCCAGCACCCAGACTTGGCGAGCTTTCTTT	CASTQTWRAFF
TRBV24-1	NA	TRBJ2-7	once	TGTGCCACCAGTGATTCCAGGGCGCCCTACGAGCAGTACTTC	CATSDSRAPYEQYF
TRBV6-1	NA	TRBJ1-3	NA	TGTGCCAGCAGTGAGGGAGCGGGAAACACCATATATTTT	CASSEGAGNTIYF
TRBV6-1	TRBD1	TRBJ1-6	NA	TGTGCCAGCAGTGAGCCGGGGACAGGGGTCCACTTT	CASSEPGTGVHF
TRBV30	NA	TRBJ1-2	NA	TGTGCCTCAACAATTGGCTACACCTTC	CASTIGYTF
TRBV7-3	NA	TRBJ1-6	NA	TGTGCCAGCAGCTTAATGCTCTTTTACTTCGAGGGATCACCCCTCCACTTT	CASSLMLFYFEGSPLHF
TRBV7-8	NA	TRBJ2-7	once	TGTGCCAGCAGCGCCCTAGCCGGGAGCTCCTACGAGCAGTACTTC	CASSALAGSSYEQYF
TRBV7-3	TRBD1	TRBJ1-1	NA	TGTGCCAGCAGCCCTGGACAGGGAAACACTGAAGCTTTCTTT	CASSPGQGNTEAFF
TRBV15	NA	TRBJ1-6	few	TGTGCCACCAGCGTCCGGACTACGGGTTCACCCCTCCACTTT	CATSVRTTGSPLHF
TRBV11-2	NA	TRBJ1-1	NA	TGTGCCAGCAGCTTAGGAATAGCGAGAAACACTGAAGCTTTCTTT	CASSLGIARNTEAFF
TRBV28	NA	TRBJ1-1	few	TGTGCCAGCAGTCGTTTACCCCGGGGGACTGAAGCTTTCTTT	CASSRLPRGTEAFF